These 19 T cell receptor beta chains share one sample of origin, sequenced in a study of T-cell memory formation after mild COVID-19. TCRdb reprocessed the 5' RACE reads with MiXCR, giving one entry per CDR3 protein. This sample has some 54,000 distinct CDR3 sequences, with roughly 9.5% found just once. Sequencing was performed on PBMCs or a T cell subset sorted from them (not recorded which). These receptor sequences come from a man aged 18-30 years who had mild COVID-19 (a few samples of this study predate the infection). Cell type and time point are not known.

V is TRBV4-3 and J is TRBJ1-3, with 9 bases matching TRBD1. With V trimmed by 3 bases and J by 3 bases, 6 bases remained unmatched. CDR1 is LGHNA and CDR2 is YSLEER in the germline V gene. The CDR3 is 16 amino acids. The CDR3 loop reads CASSQDTGGDGNTIYF. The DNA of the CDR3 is TGCGCCAGCAGCCAGGATACAGGGGGCGATGGAAACACCATATATTTT.

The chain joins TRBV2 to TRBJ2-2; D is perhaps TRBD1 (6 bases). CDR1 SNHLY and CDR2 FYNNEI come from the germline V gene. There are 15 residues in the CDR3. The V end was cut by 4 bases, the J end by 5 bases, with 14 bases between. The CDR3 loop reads CASSVGARRTGELFF. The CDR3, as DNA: TGTGCCAGCAGTGTGGGGGCTCGGCGGACCGGGGAGCTGTTTTTT.

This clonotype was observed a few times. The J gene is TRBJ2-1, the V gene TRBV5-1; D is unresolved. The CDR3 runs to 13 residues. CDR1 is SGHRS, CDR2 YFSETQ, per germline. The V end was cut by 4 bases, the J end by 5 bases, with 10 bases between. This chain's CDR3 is CASSERGHNEQFF. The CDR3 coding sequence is TGCGCCAGCAGCGAGCGAGGCCACAATGAGCAGTTCTTC. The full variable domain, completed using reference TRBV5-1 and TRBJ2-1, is KAGVTQTPRYLIKTRGQQVTLSCSPISGHRSVSWYQQTPGQGLQFLFEYFSETQRNKGNFPGRFSGRQFSNSRSEMNVSTLELGDSALYLCASSERGHNEQFFGPGTRLTVL.

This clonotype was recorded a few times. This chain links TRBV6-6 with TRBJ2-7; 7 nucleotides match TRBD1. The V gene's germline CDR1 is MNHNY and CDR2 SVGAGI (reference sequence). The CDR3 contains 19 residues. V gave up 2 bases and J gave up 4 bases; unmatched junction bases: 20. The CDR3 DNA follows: TGTGCCAGCAGTTACGACGCTCCGGGACAGCCGTCATGGGGTTACGAGCAGTACGTC. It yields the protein CASSYDAPGQPSWGYEQYV.

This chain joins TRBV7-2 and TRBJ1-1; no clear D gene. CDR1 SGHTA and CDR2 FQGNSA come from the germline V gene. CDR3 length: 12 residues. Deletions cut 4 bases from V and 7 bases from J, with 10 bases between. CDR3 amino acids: CASSSLGIEAFF. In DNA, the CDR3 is TGTGCCAGCAGCTCCCTCGGTATTGAAGCTTTCTTT.

The CDR3 bases are TGTGCCAGCGGACGGGAGGGGAACACTGAAGCTTTCTTT. Translating it yields CASGREGNTEAFF. This chain links TRBV2 with TRBJ1-1; D call uncertain. Germline values: CDR1 SNHLY, CDR2 FYNNEI. V gave up 8 bases and J gave up 1 base, with 11 bases separating them. This CDR3 is built from 13 residues.

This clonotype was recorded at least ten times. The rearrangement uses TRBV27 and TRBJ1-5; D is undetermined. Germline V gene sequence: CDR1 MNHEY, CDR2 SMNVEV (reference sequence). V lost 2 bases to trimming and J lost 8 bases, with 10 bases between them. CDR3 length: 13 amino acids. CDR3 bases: TGTGCCAGCAGTTTAGGTGTTCCAGAGCCCCAGCATTTT. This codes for CASSLGVPEPQHF.

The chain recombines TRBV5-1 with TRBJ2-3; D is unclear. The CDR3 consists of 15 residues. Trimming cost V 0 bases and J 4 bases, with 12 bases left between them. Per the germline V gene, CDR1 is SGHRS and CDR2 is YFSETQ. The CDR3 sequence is CASSLDPAAADTQYF. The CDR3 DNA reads TGCGCCAGCAGCTTGGACCCCGCGGCCGCAGATACGCAGTATTTT.

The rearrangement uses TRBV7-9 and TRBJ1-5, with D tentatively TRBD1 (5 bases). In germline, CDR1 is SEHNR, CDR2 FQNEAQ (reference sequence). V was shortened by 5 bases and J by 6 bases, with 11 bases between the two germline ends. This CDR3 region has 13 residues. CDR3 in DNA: TGTGCCAGCAGCGGGATCCAGGGTCAGCCCCAGCATTTT. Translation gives CASSGIQGQPQHF. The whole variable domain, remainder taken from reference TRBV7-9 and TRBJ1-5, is DTGVSQNPRHKITKRGQNVTFRCDPISEHNRLYWYRQTLGQGPEFLTYFQNEAQLEKSRLLSDRFSAERPKGSFSTLEIQRTEQGDSAMYLCASSGIQGQPQHFGDGTRLSIL.

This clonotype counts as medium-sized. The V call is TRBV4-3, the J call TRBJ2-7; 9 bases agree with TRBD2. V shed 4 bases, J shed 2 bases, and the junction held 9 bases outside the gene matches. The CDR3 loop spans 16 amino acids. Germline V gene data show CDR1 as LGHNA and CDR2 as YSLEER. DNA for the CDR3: TGCGCCAGCAGCCCCTCGCTTGCTAGCGGGGCCTACGAGCAGTACTTC. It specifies CASSPSLASGAYEQYF.

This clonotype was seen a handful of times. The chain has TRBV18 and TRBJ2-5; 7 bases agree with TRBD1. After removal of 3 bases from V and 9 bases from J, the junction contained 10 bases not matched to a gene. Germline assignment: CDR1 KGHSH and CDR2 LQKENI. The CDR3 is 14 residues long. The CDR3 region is CASSPLPGQAPQYF. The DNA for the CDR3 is TGTGCCAGCTCACCTCTCCCAGGACAGGCGCCCCAGTACTTC. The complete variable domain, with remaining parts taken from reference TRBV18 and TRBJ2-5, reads NAGVMQNPRHLVRRRGQEARLRCSPMKGHSHVYWYRQLPEEGLKFMVYLQKENIIDESGMPKERFSAEFPKEGPSILRIQQVVRGDSAAYFCASSPLPGQAPQYFGPGTRLLVL.

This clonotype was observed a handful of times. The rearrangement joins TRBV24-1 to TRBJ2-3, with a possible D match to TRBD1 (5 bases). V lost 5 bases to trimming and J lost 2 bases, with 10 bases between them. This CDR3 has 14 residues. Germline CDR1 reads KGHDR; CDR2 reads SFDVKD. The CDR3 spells CATSVKGPTDTQYF. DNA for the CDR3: TGTGCCACCAGTGTTAAGGGGCCCACAGATACGCAGTATTTT.

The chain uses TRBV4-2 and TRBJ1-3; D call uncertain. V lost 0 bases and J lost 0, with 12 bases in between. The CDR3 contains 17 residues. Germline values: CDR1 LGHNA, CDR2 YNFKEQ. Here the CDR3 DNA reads TGTGCCAGCAGCCAAGACACAGACTCCAGCTCTGGAAACACCATATATTTT. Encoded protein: CASSQDTDSSSGNTIYF.

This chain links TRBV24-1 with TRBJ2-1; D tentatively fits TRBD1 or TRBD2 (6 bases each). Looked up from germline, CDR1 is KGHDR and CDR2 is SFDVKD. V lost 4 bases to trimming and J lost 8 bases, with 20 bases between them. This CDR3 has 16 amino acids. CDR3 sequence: CATSDARKGGYDEQFF. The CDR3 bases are TGTGCCACCAGTGACGCAAGAAAGGGGGGATACGATGAGCAGTTCTTC.

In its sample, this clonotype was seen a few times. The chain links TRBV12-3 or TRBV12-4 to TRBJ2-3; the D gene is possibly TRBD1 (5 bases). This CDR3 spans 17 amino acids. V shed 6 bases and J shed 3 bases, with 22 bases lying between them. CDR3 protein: CASSRDLTGPETDTQYF. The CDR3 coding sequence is TGTGCCAGCAGCCGAGACCTCACAGGACCCGAGACAGATACGCAGTATTTT.

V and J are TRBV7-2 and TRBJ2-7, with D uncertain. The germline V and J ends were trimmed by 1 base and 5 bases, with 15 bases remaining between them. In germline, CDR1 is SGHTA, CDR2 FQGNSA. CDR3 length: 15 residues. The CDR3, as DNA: TGTGCCAGCAGCTTAGAACAGATGGGCCGCCACGAGCAGTACTTC. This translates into CASSLEQMGRHEQYF. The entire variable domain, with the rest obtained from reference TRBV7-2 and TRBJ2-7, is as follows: GAGVSQSPSNKVTEKGKDVELRCDPISGHTALYWYRQSLGQGLEFLIYFQGNSAPDKSGLPSDRFSAERTGGSVSTLTIQRTQQEDSAVYLCASSLEQMGRHEQYFGPGTRLTVT.

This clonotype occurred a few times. CDR3 DNA sequence: TGTGCCAGCAGCCCGGACAGAAGCACTGAAGCTTTCTTT. It yields the protein CASSPDRSTEAFF. The chain is built from TRBV7-9 and TRBJ1-1, with D tentatively TRBD1 (6 bases). Trimming left V 5 bases short and J 4 bases short, with 11 bases between. Germline V CDR1 and CDR2: SEHNR, FQNEAQ (reference sequence). This CDR3 region has 13 residues.

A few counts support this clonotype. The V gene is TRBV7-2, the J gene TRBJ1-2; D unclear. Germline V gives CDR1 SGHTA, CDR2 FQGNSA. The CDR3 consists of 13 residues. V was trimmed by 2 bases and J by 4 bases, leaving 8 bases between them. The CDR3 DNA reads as TGTGCCAGCAGCTTACTCGGGAGCTATGGCTACACCTTC. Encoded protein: CASSLLGSYGYTF.

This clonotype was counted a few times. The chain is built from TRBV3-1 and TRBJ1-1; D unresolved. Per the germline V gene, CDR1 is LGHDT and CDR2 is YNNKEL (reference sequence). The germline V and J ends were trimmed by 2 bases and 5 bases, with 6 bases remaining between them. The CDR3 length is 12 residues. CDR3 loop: CASSQIRTEAFF. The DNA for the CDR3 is TGTGCCAGCAGCCAAATCCGAACTGAAGCTTTCTTT.